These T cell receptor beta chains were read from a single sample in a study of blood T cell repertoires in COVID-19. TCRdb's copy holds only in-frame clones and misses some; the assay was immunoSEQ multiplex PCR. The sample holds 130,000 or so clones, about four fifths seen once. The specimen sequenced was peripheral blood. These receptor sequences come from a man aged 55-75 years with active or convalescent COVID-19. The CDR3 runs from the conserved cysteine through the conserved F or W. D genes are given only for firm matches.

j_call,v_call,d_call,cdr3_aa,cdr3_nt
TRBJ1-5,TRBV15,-,CATSRARGGNVQEPQHF,TGTGCCACCAGCAGAGCCCGGGGGGGGAATGTCCAGGAGCCCCAGCATTTT
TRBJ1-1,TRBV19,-,CASSIGLFSAGLSNTEAFF,TGTGCCAGTAGTATAGGACTCTTTTCAGCCGGTCTTTCGAACACTGAAGCTTTCTTT
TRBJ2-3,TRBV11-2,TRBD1,CASSPGQGATDTQYF,TGTGCCAGCAGTCCTGGACAGGGGGCCACAGATACGCAGTATTTT
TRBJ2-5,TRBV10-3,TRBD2,CAITPGTSGQETQYF,TGTGCCATCACCCCAGGGACTAGCGGGCAAGAGACCCAGTACTTC
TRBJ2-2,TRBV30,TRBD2,CAWSSLWASGIRNTGELFF,TGTGCCTGGAGTTCCTTATGGGCTAGCGGGATCCGGAACACCGGGGAGCTGTTTTTT
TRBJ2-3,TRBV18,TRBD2,CASSPPTSGSTDTQYF,TGTGCCAGCTCACCACCAACTAGCGGAAGCACAGATACGCAGTATTTT
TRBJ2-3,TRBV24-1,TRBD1,CATSAGQGAGDTQYF,TGTGCCACCAGTGCTGGACAGGGGGCAGGAGATACGCAGTATTTT
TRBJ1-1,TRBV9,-,CASSVVQGSTEAFF,TGTGCCAGCAGCGTGGTACAGGGCAGCACTGAAGCTTTCTTT
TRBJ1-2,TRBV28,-,CASSAYREYGYTF,TGTGCCAGCAGTGCATACAGGGAGTACGGCTACACCTTC
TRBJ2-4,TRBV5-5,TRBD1,CASSFGTGDIQYF,TGTGCCAGCAGCTTTGGGACAGGGGACATTCAGTACTTC
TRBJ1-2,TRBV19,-,CASSIRGNGYTF,TGTGCCAGTAGTATTCGGGGAAATGGCTACACCTTC
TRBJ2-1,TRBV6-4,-,CASSESQGYEQFF,TGTGCCAGCAGTGAGTCCCAGGGTTATGAGCAGTTCTTC
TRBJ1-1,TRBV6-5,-,CASSPLTGRGTEAFF,TGTGCCAGCAGTCCTCTAACAGGGAGGGGCACTGAAGCTTTCTTT
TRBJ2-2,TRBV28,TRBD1,CASERDRVTGELFF,TGTGCCAGCGAGAGGGACAGGGTTACCGGGGAGCTGTTTTTT
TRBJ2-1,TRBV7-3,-,CASSLGASSYNEQFF,TGTGCCAGCAGCCTGGGGGCGAGCTCCTACAATGAGCAGTTCTTC
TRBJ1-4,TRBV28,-,CASTNPAGEKLFF,TGTGCCAGCACCAACCCGGCGGGTGAAAAACTGTTTTTT
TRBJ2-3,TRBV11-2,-,CASSSLSRADTQYF,TGTGCCAGCAGCTCTCTTAGTCGGGCAGATACGCAGTATTTT
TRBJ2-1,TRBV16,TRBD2,CASSQSPGLVGNEQFF,TGTGCCAGCAGCCAATCCCCGGGACTAGTCGGCAATGAGCAGTTCTTC
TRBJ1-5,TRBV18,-,CASSQNSNQPQHF,TGTGCCAGCTCTCAAAATAGCAATCAGCCCCAGCATTTT